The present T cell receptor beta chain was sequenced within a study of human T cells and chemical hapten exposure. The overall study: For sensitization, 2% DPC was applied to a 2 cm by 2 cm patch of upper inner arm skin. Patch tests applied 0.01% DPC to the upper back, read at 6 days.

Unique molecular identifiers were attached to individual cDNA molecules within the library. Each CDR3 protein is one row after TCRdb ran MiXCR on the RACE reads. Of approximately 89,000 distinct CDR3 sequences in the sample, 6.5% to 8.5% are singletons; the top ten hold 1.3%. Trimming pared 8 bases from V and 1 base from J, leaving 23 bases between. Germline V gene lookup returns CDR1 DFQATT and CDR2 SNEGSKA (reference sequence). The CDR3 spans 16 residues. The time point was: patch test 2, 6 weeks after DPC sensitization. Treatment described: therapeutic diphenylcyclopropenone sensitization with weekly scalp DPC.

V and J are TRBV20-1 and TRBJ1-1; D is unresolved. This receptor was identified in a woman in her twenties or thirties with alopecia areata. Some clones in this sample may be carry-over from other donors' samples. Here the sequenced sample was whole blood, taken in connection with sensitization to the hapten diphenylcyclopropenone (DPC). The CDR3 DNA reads TGCAGTCTAAGACAAAGGTGGGAGGCATGGAACACTGAAGCTTTCTTT. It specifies CSLRQRWEAWNTEAFF.